This T cell receptor beta chain was sequenced for a study of OX40 agonist ivuxolimab in advanced cancers. Study details: Intravenous ivuxolimab at 0.01 to 10 mg/kg was given to patients every 2 weeks. Broader study findings: In general, CD8+ T cells held more expanded clones than CD4+ did, on average. There was clonal expansion of CD4+ and CD8+ blood T cells by week 6 at 0.1 to 3.0 mg/kg.

Clones were sequenced by immunoSEQ multiplex PCR, and TCRdb holds only the in-frame ones, with some missing. The sample has nearly 80,000 clones; around 94% are singletons. This clone appeared a single time. Its antigen is undetermined. Material: CD4+ or CD8+ T cells sorted from blood, obtained in a trial of the OX40 agonist ivuxolimab. The source of this sequence is an adult with an advanced solid tumor such as melanoma, head and neck, liver or kidney cancer.

CDR3: CASSSKTSGSSYNEQFF. CDR3 nucleotide sequence: TGTGCCAGCAGCTCCAAGACTAGCGGTAGCTCCTACAATGAGCAGTTCTTC. The J gene is TRBJ2-1, the V gene TRBV11-2, with 9 bases aligning to TRBD2. The germline gives CDR1 SGHAT, CDR2 FQNNGV. V shed 4 bases and J 0 bases; nucleotides not matched to a gene: 7. The CDR3 consists of 17 residues. The full variable domain, rest sourced from reference TRBV11-2 and TRBJ2-1, is EAGVAQSPRYKIIEKRQSVAFWCNPISGHATLYWYQQILGQGPKLLIQFQNNGVVDDSQLPKDRFSAERLKGVDSTLKIQPAKLEDSAVYLCASSSKTSGSSYNEQFFGPGTRLTVL.